These T cell receptor beta chains were read from a single sample in a study of cytomegalovirus exposure and HLA in healthy donors. TCRdb's copy holds only in-frame clones and misses some; the assay was immunoSEQ multiplex PCR. This table holds about 120,000 clones, over 75% found once. The sample consisted of PBMCs. The receptors were gathered from a male donor in good health and CMV-seropositive. CDR3s include the opening cysteine and the closing phenylalanine or tryptophan. A D gene is named only where the DNA matches it firmly.

j_call d_call v_call cdr3_nt cdr3_aa
TRBJ1-5 . TRBV19 TGTGCCAGTAGTATAGTGGGGCAGGGAAGCAATCAGCCCCAGCATTTT CASSIVGQGSNQPQHF
TRBJ1-3 TRBD1 TRBV6-5 TGTGCCAGCAGTTACTCGGACAGGGTGGTGGGAAACACCATATATTTT CASSYSDRVVGNTIYF
TRBJ2-7 . TRBV27 TGTGCCAGCAGTAGACAGAGGAGCTCCTACGAGCAGTACTTC CASSRQRSSYEQYF
TRBJ2-6 . TRBV20-1 TGCAGTGCCGGCGGGGCCAACGGCCTGACTTTC CSAGGANGLTF
TRBJ2-6 TRBD1 TRBV7-9 TGTTCCAGCAGCCCCCCCCGGGGACAGGTAGACTCTGGGGCCAACGTCCTGACTTTC CSSSPPRGQVDSGANVLTF
TRBJ2-5 . TRBV5-1 TGCGCCAGCAGCATGACACCTCAAGAGACCCAGTACTTC CASSMTPQETQYF
TRBJ2-7 TRBD2 TRBV19 TGTGCCAGTAGGTGGGCTAGCGGCTACGAGCAGTACTTC CASRWASGYEQYF
TRBJ2-7 TRBD2 TRBV27 TGTGCCAGCAGTTTCTCCAGGTGGGGGGGGGAGCAGTACTTC CASSFSRWGGEQYF
TRBJ2-3 . TRBV5-1 TGCGCCAGCAGCCCCGGAGGGTATGGAGATACGCAGTATTTT CASSPGGYGDTQYF
TRBJ2-1 . TRBV7-6 TGTGCCAGCAGTCATACGGGTCCGGGGAGCTCCTACAATGAGCAGTTCTTC CASSHTGPGSSYNEQFF
TRBJ1-5 TRBD1 TRBV5-1 TGCGCCAGCAGCCCGGGACAGGGGGACAATCAGCCCCAGCATTTT CASSPGQGDNQPQHF